This T cell receptor (beta chain) derives from a study of T cells in Graves' hyperthyroidism and ophthalmopathy. Study details: Staff took peripheral blood when the initial diagnosis was made, before any treatment began.

The TCR beta CDR3 regions underwent amplification using RNA transcripts as the source. The HTBI set primed first-round TCR CDR3 RT-PCR. TCRdb analysed the multiplex PCR reads with MiXCR anew, one entry per CDR3 protein. This sample carries 470,000 or so distinct CDR3 sequences, more than 20% of them seen once, and the ten largest clones take more than 25%. Study results and limitations: Also found in blood were most expanded thyroid clonotypes above 0.001.

Based on clinical symptoms, serum thyroxine and TRAb, thyroid ultrasound and orbital computed tomography, diagnoses were reached. This CDR3 is 15 amino acids long. Trimming shortened V by 3 bases and J by 3 bases, and 15 bases separated the two germline ends. Germline V lookup: CDR1 SGDLS, CDR2 YYNGEE. About this clonotype itself: Its antigen is not identified.

The TCR comes from a man aged 18-30 years with Graves' hyperthyroidism. The sample comprised blood. The rearrangement uses TRBV9 and TRBJ1-2; possibly TRBD1 for D (6 bases). CDR3 nucleotide sequence: TGTGCCAGCAGCGCGGGGACACAGGGCGACTATGGCTACACCTTC. As protein: CASSAGTQGDYGYTF.